This T cell receptor (beta chain) originates from a study of early T cells in non-severe SARS-CoV-2 infection. TCRdb called the 5' RACE reads again in MiXCR, with one record for every CDR3 protein. Found here are about 26,000 distinct CDR3 sequences, 4.4% of them singletons; the top ten hold roughly 11%. This clonotype was detected ten times or more. This CDR3 has 15 residues. Germline V gene sequence: CDR1 KGHSH, CDR2 LQKENI. V lost 6 bases to trimming and J lost 3 bases; unmatched junction nucleotides: 10. The chain is built from TRBV18 and TRBJ2-5, with 7 positions matching TRBD1. Sequenced input: whole blood. The receptor's source is an adult who was a healthcare worker with PCR-confirmed SARS-CoV-2 infection or an uninfected control (not recorded which). The CDR3 sequence is CASSRRGGVEETQYF. The CDR3 DNA follows: TGTGCCAGCTCGCGGCGAGGGGGCGTAGAAGAGACCCAGTACTTC. The full variable domain, rest sourced from reference TRBV18 and TRBJ2-5, is NAGVMQNPRHLVRRRGQEARLRCSPMKGHSHVYWYRQLPEEGLKFMVYLQKENIIDESGMPKERFSAEFPKEGPSILRIQQVVRGDSAAYFCASSRRGGVEETQYFGPGTRLLVL.